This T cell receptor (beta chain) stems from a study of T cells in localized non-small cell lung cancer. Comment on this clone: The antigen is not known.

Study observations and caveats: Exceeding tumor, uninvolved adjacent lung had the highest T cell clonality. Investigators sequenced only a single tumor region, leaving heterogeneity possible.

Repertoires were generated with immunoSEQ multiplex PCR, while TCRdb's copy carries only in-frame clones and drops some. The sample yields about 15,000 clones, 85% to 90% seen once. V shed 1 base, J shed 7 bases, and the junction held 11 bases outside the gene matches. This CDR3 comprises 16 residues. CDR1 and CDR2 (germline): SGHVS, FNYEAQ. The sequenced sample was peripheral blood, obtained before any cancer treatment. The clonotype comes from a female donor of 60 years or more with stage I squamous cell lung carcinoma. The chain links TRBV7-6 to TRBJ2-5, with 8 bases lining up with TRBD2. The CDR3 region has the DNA TGTGCCAGCAGCTTAGGGAATGCCGGGACTAGAGGGACCCAGTACTTC. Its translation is CASSLGNAGTRGTQYF.